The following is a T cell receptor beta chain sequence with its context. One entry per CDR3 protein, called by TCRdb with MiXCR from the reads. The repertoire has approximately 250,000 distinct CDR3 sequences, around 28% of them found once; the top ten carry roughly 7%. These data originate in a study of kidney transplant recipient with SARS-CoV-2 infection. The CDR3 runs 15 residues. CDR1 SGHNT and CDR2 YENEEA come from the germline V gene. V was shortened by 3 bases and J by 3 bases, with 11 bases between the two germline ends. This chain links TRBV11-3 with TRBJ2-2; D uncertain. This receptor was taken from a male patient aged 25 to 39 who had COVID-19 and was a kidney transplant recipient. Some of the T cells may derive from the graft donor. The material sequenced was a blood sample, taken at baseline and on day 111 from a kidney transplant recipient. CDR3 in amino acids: CASSFGFPDTGELFF. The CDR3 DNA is TGTGCCAGCAGCTTTGGGTTTCCGGACACCGGGGAGCTGTTTTTT.